The clone carrying this T cell receptor beta chain came up a few times. These data are taken from a study of technical replicates of blood from a few donors. TCRdb's copy holds only in-frame clones and misses some; the assay was immunoSEQ multiplex PCR. The sample lists around 67,000 clones, approximately 83% seen once, with 5% to 6.5% in the top ten. The length of the CDR3 is 14 residues. Trimming stripped 4 bases from V and 3 bases from J, with 12 bases between. The germline V gene has CDR1 MGHDK and CDR2 SYGVNS. This chain joins TRBV25-1 and TRBJ1-1, with a tentative D call TRBD1 (5 bases). Sequencing input: PBMCs. This receptor was identified in a human donor in good health. Some clones in this sample may be carry-over from other donors' samples. Here the CDR3 DNA reads TGTGCCAGCAGTGGGGGGGGATGGTACACTGAAGCTTTCTTT. Translated: CASSGGGWYTEAFF.